These 29 T cell receptor beta chains were sequenced from one sample in a study of blood T cell repertoires in COVID-19. Assay used: immunoSEQ multiplex PCR; TCRdb lists only in-frame clones, some missing. The sample consists of 53,000 or so clones, approximately 84% of them appearing once. Material: peripheral blood. The receptors here all came from a man between 70 and 80 years old with active COVID-19.

The rearrangement links TRBV7-2 to TRBJ1-5; D may be TRBD1 (5 bases). Trimming stripped 1 base from V and 6 bases from J, with 16 bases between. Germline CDR1 reads SGHTA; CDR2 reads FQGNSA. The CDR3 is made up of 16 amino acids. The CDR3: CASSLGQPQSGQPQHF. DNA for the CDR3: TGTGCCAGCAGCTTAGGACAGCCACAATCAGGTCAGCCCCAGCATTTT.

The chain combines TRBV4-2 with TRBJ2-7; 11 nucleotides align to TRBD2. CDR1 is LGHNA and CDR2 is YNFKEQ in the germline V gene. The CDR3 contains 16 residues. The trim removed 0 bases at V and 5 bases at J, leaving 6 bases unmatched. The CDR3 region is CASSQELAGVGDEQYF. CDR3 nucleotide sequence: TGTGCCAGCAGCCAAGAACTAGCGGGAGTCGGGGACGAGCAGTACTTC.

The chain has TRBV3-1 (or the pseudogene TRBV3-2) and TRBJ2-3; TRBD2 matches 7 bases. The CDR3 totals 14 residues. CDR1 LGHDT and CDR2 YNNKEL come from the germline V gene (reference sequence). The V gene end was trimmed by 0 bases and the J gene end by 8 bases; junction bases not matched to a gene: 5. The CDR3 region is CASSQDPSGTTQYF. CDR3 in DNA: TGTGCCAGCAGCCAAGATCCTAGCGGTACTACGCAGTATTTT.

This chain links TRBV4-2 with TRBJ2-5, with D unresolved. This CDR3 region has 13 residues. The germline V gene has CDR1 LGHNA and CDR2 YNFKEQ. Trimming cost V 0 bases and J 3 bases, with 5 bases left between them. The CDR3 here is CASSQDRKETQYF. For the CDR3, the DNA is TGTGCCAGCAGCCAAGACAGGAAAGAGACCCAGTACTTC.

This sequence joins TRBV15 and TRBJ2-3, with D tentatively TRBD2 (6 bases). CDR1 and CDR2 (germline): LNHNV, YYDKDF (reference sequence). The CDR3 covers 17 residues. Trimming took off 0 bases at V and 2 bases at J, with 15 bases between the two ends. The CDR3 spells CATSRDGRTLFTDTQYF. Here the CDR3 DNA reads TGTGCCACCAGCAGAGATGGGAGGACCCTTTTCACAGATACGCAGTATTTT.

This clone appeared a few times. The J gene is TRBJ2-7, the V gene TRBV6-5; TRBD2 is a possible D gene (5 bases). V lost 10 bases and J lost 0, with 19 bases in between. CDR1 MNHEY and CDR2 SVGAGI come from the germline V gene. This CDR3 region has 15 residues. CDR3 in amino acids: CATSGNGRDSYEQYF. CDR3 sequence (DNA): TGTGCCACTTCGGGGAATGGCAGAGACTCCTACGAGCAGTACTTC.

The chain is built from TRBV24-1 and TRBJ2-1, with D perhaps matching TRBD2 (6 bases). The CDR3 runs to 16 residues. The germline V gene has CDR1 KGHDR and CDR2 SFDVKD. Trimming stripped 3 bases from V and 0 bases from J, with 11 bases between. The CDR3 protein is CATSDRHGSSYNEQFF. The DNA for the CDR3 is TGTGCCACCAGTGATCGCCACGGGAGCTCCTACAATGAGCAGTTCTTC.

This clone was counted once. This chain joins TRBV18 and TRBJ2-5; a weak D match, TRBD2 (5 bases). The CDR3 runs to 12 residues. The germline V and J ends were trimmed by 4 bases and 5 bases, with 8 bases remaining between them. Germline V CDR1 and CDR2: KGHSH, LQKENI. The CDR3 is CASSLGLETQYF. The CDR3 DNA sequence: TGTGCCAGCTCACTAGGACTGGAGACCCAGTACTTC.

The chain combines TRBV27 with TRBJ1-5, with 7 bases aligning to TRBD1. CDR3 size: 18 residues. CDR1 and CDR2 from the germline V gene are MNHEY and SMNVEV (reference sequence). V dropped 2 bases and J dropped 5; count of bases not matched to a gene: 15. In nucleotides, the CDR3 is TGTGCCAGCAGTTTACGCGCTTACAGGGGAGGAGGGCATCAGCCCCAGCATTTT. Encoded protein: CASSLRAYRGGGHQPQHF.

A few counts support this clone. The J gene is TRBJ2-3, the V gene TRBV5-1; TRBD2 agrees at 12 bases. The CDR3 has 18 residues. Germline V lookup: CDR1 SGHRS, CDR2 YFSETQ. Germline trimming cut 2 bases from V and 3 bases from J; bases unmatched to any gene: 10. The CDR3 spells CASSFGSSGRAFTDTQYF. DNA of the CDR3: TGCGCCAGCAGCTTCGGATCTAGCGGGAGGGCCTTTACAGATACGCAGTATTTT.

The rearrangement joins TRBV5-4 to TRBJ2-5; D possibly corresponds to TRBD2 (5 bases). This CDR3 spans 17 amino acids. Deletions cut 3 bases from V and 0 bases from J, with 18 bases between. CDR1 is SGHNT, CDR2 YYREEE, per germline (reference sequence). CDR3 nucleotide sequence: TGTGCCAGCAGCTCGGGTAGGGCACGCGGGTACCAAGAGACCCAGTACTTC. Translation gives CASSSGRARGYQETQYF.

The J gene is TRBJ2-7, the V gene TRBV5-5, with 8 bases lining up with TRBD1. Trimming cost V 4 bases and J 0 bases; bases outside gene matches: 9. The CDR3 is 16 amino acids. Germline CDR1 reads SGHKS; CDR2 reads YYEKEE (reference sequence). Here the CDR3 reads CASSLVRDRSSYEQYF. The CDR3 nucleotides read TGTGCCAGCAGCCTCGTCCGGGACAGGAGCTCCTACGAGCAGTACTTC.

To note about this clone: Within the sample, other DNA sequences also encode this same CDR3. The genes are TRBV7-3 and TRBJ2-1; TRBD2 aligns across 9 bases. CDR1 SGHTA and CDR2 FQGTGA come from the germline V gene. The CDR3 is made up of 15 amino acids. J was trimmed by 3 bases and V by 5 bases; bases with no gene match: 5. In nucleotides, the CDR3 is TGTGCCAGCAGCCCGCTAGCGGGAAGCTACAATGAGCAGTTCTTC. Translating gives CASSPLAGSYNEQFF.

This clone appeared a single time. The chain carries TRBV28 and TRBJ1-5; 9 bases agree with TRBD1. J was trimmed by 1 base and V by 6 bases; bases with no gene match: 13. This CDR3 region has 18 residues. Looked up from germline, CDR1 is MDHEN and CDR2 is SYDVKM. Here the CDR3 DNA reads TGTGCCAGCAGCCGGACAGGGGTAGCCTATGACAGCAATCAGCCCCAGCATTTT. Amino acids: CASSRTGVAYDSNQPQHF.

V usage is TRBV2 and J usage is TRBJ2-5, with D tentatively TRBD2 (5 bases). The CDR3 has 13 amino acids. Deletions cut 6 bases from V and 1 base from J, with 9 bases between. Germline V gives CDR1 SNHLY, CDR2 FYNNEI. CDR3 sequence: CASRLVVQETQYF. As DNA, the CDR3 is TGTGCCAGCAGACTAGTAGTCCAAGAGACCCAGTACTTC. The full variable domain, completed using reference TRBV2 and TRBJ2-5, is EPEVTQTPSHQVTQMGQEVILRCVPISNHLYFYWYRQILGQKVEFLVSFYNNEISEKSEIFDDQFSVERPDGSNFTLKIRSTKLEDSAMYFCASRLVVQETQYFGPGTRLLVL.

This clone was recorded once. The CDR3 sequence is CASGSGQSTDTQYF. The DNA for the CDR3 is TGTGCTAGTGGTTCGGGACAGAGCACAGATACGCAGTATTTT. This chain connects TRBV12-5 to TRBJ2-3; 7 bases are shared with TRBD1. This CDR3 has 14 amino acids. The junction had 1 base not matched to a gene; V was cut back by 4 bases and J by 0 bases. Per germline, CDR1 LGHNT and CDR2 FRNRAP.

V is TRBV11-2 and J is TRBJ2-5; TRBD1 is a possible D gene (6 bases). V gave up 1 base and J gave up 5 bases, with 11 bases separating them. Per the germline V gene, CDR1 is SGHAT and CDR2 is FQNNGV. The CDR3 extends over 14 amino acids. The CDR3 protein is CASSLVDRIETQYF. The CDR3 DNA reads as TGTGCCAGCAGCTTAGTGGACAGAATTGAGACCCAGTACTTC.

This clone occurred once. The CDR3 DNA sequence: TGCGCCAGCAGCTTGCCCCCGGGACTCAGCTATACGAACACCGGGGAGCTGTTTTTT. Translation: CASSLPPGLSYTNTGELFF. The chain is built from TRBV5-1 and TRBJ2-2, with a possible D match to TRBD2 (6 bases). CDR1 is SGHRS and CDR2 is YFSETQ in the germline V gene. The CDR3 covers 19 residues. The V end was cut by 1 base, the J end by 0 bases, with 19 bases between.

Only a few counts were recorded for this clone. The V gene is TRBV28, the J gene TRBJ2-7; D not resolved. Trimming cost V 3 bases and J 7 bases, with 10 bases left between them. CDR1 MDHEN and CDR2 SYDVKM come from the germline V gene. This CDR3 contains 12 residues. The CDR3 DNA sequence: TGTGCCAGCAGTTTCCCTCGCAGGGAGCAGTACTTC. Protein sequence: CASSFPRREQYF.

The chain links TRBV2 to TRBJ1-2, with a possible D match to TRBD1 (6 bases). The CDR3 is made up of 14 amino acids. CDR1 is SNHLY and CDR2 is FYNNEI in the germline V gene. The germline V and J ends were trimmed by 1 base and 2 bases, with 8 bases remaining between them. Here the CDR3 reads CASSEGQANYGYTF. The CDR3 nucleotides are TGTGCCAGCAGTGAAGGACAGGCAAACTATGGCTACACCTTC.

The chain is built from TRBV15 and TRBJ1-6; no reliable D call. Trimming removed 7 bases at V and 8 bases at J, with 18 bases between. Germline V CDR1 and CDR2: LNHNV, YYDKDF (reference sequence). The CDR3 sequence is 15 residues long. The CDR3 DNA reads as TGTGCCACCAAGCAGTTTGCGGGTGGTGATTCACCCCTCCACTTT. Translated: CATKQFAGGDSPLHF. The whole variable domain, remainder taken from reference TRBV15 and TRBJ1-6, is DAMVIQNPRYQVTQFGKPVTLSCSQTLNHNVMYWYQQKSSQAPKLLFHYYDKDFNNEADTPDNFQSRRPNTSFCFLDIRSPGLGDTAMYLCATKQFAGGDSPLHFGNGTRLTVT.

The CDR3 region has the DNA TGTGCCAGCAGTTTTTACAGGGGCCCTTATCAGCCCCAGCATTTT. This encodes CASSFYRGPYQPQHF. The chain carries TRBV6-5 and TRBJ1-5; TRBD1 aligns across 7 bases. CDR3 size: 15 residues. Losses at the gene ends were 4 bases for V and 5 bases for J; bases not matched to a gene: 8. The germline CDR1 and CDR2 sequences are MNHEY and SVGAGI.

The rearrangement uses TRBV11-2 and TRBJ1-2; possibly TRBD1 for D (5 bases). In germline, CDR1 is SGHAT, CDR2 FQNNGV. The ends were cut back, 5 bases at V and 2 bases at J, with 12 bases in the middle. CDR3 length equals 14 residues. This CDR3 reads CASSPSRQNYGYTF. In DNA form, the CDR3 reads TGTGCCAGCAGCCCCTCCCGACAGAACTATGGCTACACCTTC.

The rearrangement joins TRBV2 to TRBJ1-6, with unresolved D. V was trimmed by 5 bases and J by 12 bases, leaving 11 bases between them. Per germline, CDR1 SNHLY and CDR2 FYNNEI. This CDR3 region has 12 residues. CDR3: CASSRELEPLHF. The CDR3 coding sequence is TGTGCCAGCAGTCGGGAGTTGGAACCCCTCCACTTT.

The CDR3 sequence is CASSVDPQGSGEKLFF. DNA for the CDR3: TGTGCCAGCAGCGTAGACCCACAGGGGTCTGGGGAAAAACTGTTTTTT. This chain joins TRBV9 and TRBJ1-4, with 7 positions matching TRBD1. The CDR3 extends over 16 amino acids. V dropped 0 bases and J dropped 8; count of bases not matched to a gene: 10. In germline, CDR1 is SGDLS, CDR2 YYNGEE.

This clone was observed a single time. The rearrangement links TRBV19 to TRBJ1-1; D is ambiguous. Germline lookup yields CDR1 LNHDA and CDR2 SQIVND (reference sequence). This CDR3 contains 13 residues. Trimming left V 7 bases short and J 3 bases short, with 12 bases between. CDR3 nucleotide sequence: TGTGCCAGTATTAGGTGGGAGGACACTGAAGCTTTCTTT. It translates to CASIRWEDTEAFF.

This clone was picked up a small number of times. The chain has TRBV11-2 and TRBJ2-7, with TRBD2 as a possible D gene (6 bases). Germline CDR1 reads SGHAT; CDR2 reads FQNNGV. The ends were cut back, 0 bases at V and 5 bases at J, with 11 bases in the middle. This CDR3 is built from 14 residues. Here the CDR3 DNA reads TGTGCCAGCAGCTTAGACGGGAGTCCCCACGAGCAGTACTTC. Its protein product is CASSLDGSPHEQYF.

Only one count was recorded for this clone. The chain carries TRBV29-1 and TRBJ2-1, with 9 positions matching TRBD2. In germline, CDR1 is SQVTM, CDR2 ANQGSEA. J gave up 9 bases and V 5 bases, and 5 bases lay outside the gene matches. The CDR3 totals 12 residues. Here the CDR3 DNA reads TGCAGCGTTTCTGCGGGAGGGGGTGAGCAGTTCTTC. Its protein product is CSVSAGGGEQFF.

The CDR3 nucleotides read TGTGCCAGCAGTGCGGAGGGTGCGGGAGCGGCCAAAAACATTCAGTACTTC. Its protein product is CASSAEGAGAAKNIQYF. The chain is built from TRBV6-1 and TRBJ2-4, with 7 positions matching TRBD2. The germline V gene has CDR1 MNHNS and CDR2 SASEGT. This CDR3 is 17 amino acids long. With 4 bases clipped from V and 1 base from J, the junction kept 10 bases outside the gene matches.